These T cell receptor beta chains were read from a single sample in a study of type 1 regulatory T cells. These TCRs are of unknown antigen specificity. From the reads, TCRdb called clonotypes with MiXCR, one entry per CDR3 protein. The data show 65,000 to 80,000 distinct CDR3 sequences, less than 25% seen once. Sample: cultured type 1 regulatory T (Tr1) cells, either the whole culture or a sorted fraction (not recorded which). The receptor set was obtained from a human donor in good health. The conserved cysteine and the conserved F or W are not part of the CDR3 here.

v_gene,CDR3aa
TRBV7-2,ASTQERGKETQY
TRBV7-2,ASSLTSGSFREQF
TRBV25-1,ASSDMGYEQY
TRBV11-2,ASSLYAGNTIY
TRBV3-1,ASSPRRRDKYGYT
TRBV6-1,ASSEAWDTEAF
TRBV5-1,ASSAPGTSGRNEQF
TRBV5-1,ASSLTSGTDTQY
TRBV5-1,ASSLDGRGGEETQY
TRBV6-2/TRBV6-3,ASSPSAPVNWGTQY
TRBV12-3/TRBV12-4,ASSRLAGGAAGELF
TRBV9,ASSVDAGTGGGEQY
TRBV7-6,ASSRTGLSYEQY
TRBV5-1,ASSWGDRSAGELF
TRBV21-1,ASSIPRGSKNIQY
TRBV15,ATRSSRGHYEQY
TRBV28,ASSLSAGVPEGYTQY
TRBV7-9,AAEPGLALNEQF
TRBV20-1,SARDSGLYYGYT
TRBV4-3,ASSQDPGVSGELF
TRBV20-1,SATLPPGQGAGGELF
TRBV7-8,ASSLRDRTNTGELF
TRBV27,ASSPDSGARQPQH
TRBV5-1,ASSSGQGNQPQH
TRBV12-3/TRBV12-4,ASSSRGLVETQY
TRBV7-3,ASSRRTSGKLTDTQY
TRBV10-3,AIKTSGMDEQF
TRBV15,ATTRDRGASYEQY
TRBV10-3,AISEGLQVDEQF
TRBV5-1,ASSLEGLGEFSYGYT
TRBV7-2,ASSRQDSYEQY
TRBV11-2,ASSRGSYGYT
TRBV9,ASSVGLAGVEETQY
TRBV5-1,ASSPEGIGELF
TRBV2,ASRDRVQETQY
TRBV20-1,SASDVLGAF
TRBV7-2,ASSLGGGNAGELF
TRBV5-1,ASSLRQVNSPLH
TRBV5-1,ASSLAGSSYNEQF
TRBV7-8,ASSLTAGGGEQF
TRBV20-1,SARKPSGRGDTDTQY
TRBV3-1,ASNTGHGWETQY
TRBV30,AWNRRSGNTIY
TRBV21-1,ASSKGTEAF
TRBV30,AIDRGQGETQY